The clone carrying this T cell receptor (beta chain) was counted a single time. The data belong to a study of shared clonotypes between healthy human individuals. Using immunoSEQ multiplex PCR, the repertoire was profiled, and TCRdb retains in-frame clones only, with some absent. The sample holds over 2 million clones, roughly 90% seen once. The germline V gene has CDR1 LGHNT and CDR2 FRNRAP. The CDR3 sequence is 12 residues long. V was pared by 7 bases and J by 7 bases, with 13 bases between. The V call is TRBV12-5, the J call TRBJ1-2, with D possibly matching TRBD1 (5 bases). This sequence was found in a man in his late teens or twenties in good health. Some clones in this sample may be carry-over from other donors' samples. Sequences were obtained from naive CD4+ T cells from PBMCs. Subset in this sample: CD45RA+ positively selected. The CDR3, as DNA: TGTGCTAGTGACCTAAGGGGATCTGGCTACACCTTC. Protein product: CASDLRGSGYTF.